This entry lists 30 T cell receptor beta chains sequenced from one sample in a study of T cell responses to AZD1222 COVID-19 vaccine. The table came from immunoSEQ multiplex PCR; TCRdb's copy has only in-frame clones and leaves some out. Of around 140,000 clones listed, roughly 90% are singletons. The source material was peripheral blood, sampled 28 days after the second AZD1222 dose. These receptors originate from an adult who received the AZD1222 COVID-19 vaccine.

CDR3 DNA: TGTGCCAGCAGCCCCCGGGGAGCGGGCCTCTCCTACGAGCAGTACTTC. This encodes CASSPRGAGLSYEQYF. This sequence joins TRBV9 and TRBJ2-7; possibly TRBD2 for D (6 bases). CDR1 is SGDLS and CDR2 is YYNGEE in the germline V gene. Between the trimmed V and J ends, which lost 4 bases and 0 bases, there was a span of 17 bases. The CDR3 length is 16 residues.

This clone was detected a few times. J is TRBJ1-1 and V is TRBV14; D gene ambiguous. The CDR3 is 14 residues long. V lost 7 bases, J lost 4 bases, and 16 bases lay in between. Germline CDR1 and CDR2: SGHDN and FVKESK. The CDR3 spells CASNANLRSTEAFF. The CDR3 DNA is TGTGCCAGCAACGCAAACCTCCGTAGCACTGAAGCTTTCTTT.

CDR3 in DNA: TGCGCCAGCTGGGACTTCTCAGATACGCAGTATTTT. Translation: CASWDFSDTQYF. The J gene is TRBJ2-3, the V gene TRBV5-1; tentatively, D is TRBD2 (6 bases). This CDR3 has 12 residues. Germline V gene lookup returns CDR1 SGHRS and CDR2 YFSETQ. Trimming cost V 7 bases and J 4 bases, with 10 bases left between them.

The chain employs TRBV20-1 and TRBJ1-4, with D unclear. This CDR3 contains 11 residues. Trimming pared 3 bases from V and 7 bases from J, leaving 6 bases between. Looked up from germline, CDR1 is DFQATT and CDR2 is SNEGSKA (reference sequence). The CDR3 region has the DNA TGCAGTGCTAGCGCAGGTGAAAAACTGTTTTTT. Its translation: CSASAGEKLFF.

The V and J genes are TRBV5-4 and TRBJ2-7; D is perhaps TRBD1 (5 bases). Germline CDR1 reads SGHNT; CDR2 reads YYREEE (reference sequence). This CDR3 is 14 amino acids long. Trimming took 0 bases from V and 1 from J, leaving 8 bases between them. For the CDR3, the DNA is TGTGCCAGCAGCTTGGGGCAGGGATCCTACGAGCAGTACTTC. This encodes CASSLGQGSYEQYF.

The V gene is TRBV9, the J gene TRBJ2-7; 7 positions match TRBD1. Germline-derived CDR1 and CDR2 are SGDLS and YYNGEE. The CDR3 length is 16 residues. The V gene end was trimmed by 0 bases and the J gene end by 4 bases; junction bases not matched to a gene: 10. CDR3 region: CASSVGLGQVLYEQYF. The CDR3 DNA is TGTGCCAGCAGCGTAGGCCTCGGACAGGTTCTATACGAGCAGTACTTC.

For the CDR3, the DNA is TGTGCCAGCAGGCTAGGGGGGGCAGCAGATACGCAGTATTTT. Residues: CASRLGGAADTQYF. This chain connects TRBV28 to TRBJ2-3; TRBD2 is a possible D gene (7 bases). There are 14 residues in the CDR3. The germline gives CDR1 MDHEN, CDR2 SYDVKM. V shed 6 bases and J shed 4 bases, with 14 bases lying between them.

The chain is built from TRBV5-1 and TRBJ2-7; D perhaps matches TRBD2 (6 bases). In germline, CDR1 is SGHRS, CDR2 YFSETQ. CDR3 length: 14 residues. V was shortened by 6 bases and J by 3 bases, with 16 bases between the two germline ends. CDR3 bases: TGCGCCAGCACCCCCGGAGGGTCTGTCTACGAGCAGTACTTC. This encodes CASTPGGSVYEQYF.

Only one count was recorded for this clone. V and J are TRBV7-2 and TRBJ2-2; D gene ambiguous. V lost 5 bases and J lost 7, with 11 bases in between. The CDR3 runs to 13 residues. Germline CDR1 is SGHTA and CDR2 is FQGNSA. The CDR3, as DNA: TGTGCCAGCAGCCTCCAACGCGACGGGGAGCTGTTTTTT. This encodes CASSLQRDGELFF.

This rearrangement joins TRBV5-1 to TRBJ1-3, with D possibly matching TRBD1 (6 bases). Germline loops: CDR1 SGHRS, CDR2 YFSETQ. V shed 4 bases and J shed 1 base, with 15 bases lying between them. The CDR3 length is 16 residues. The CDR3 bases are TGCGCCAGCAGCCGGAGTACAGGGATTTCTGGAAACACCATATATTTT. This translates into CASSRSTGISGNTIYF.

The CDR3 is CSASQPRRDQPQHF. In DNA, the CDR3 is TGCAGTGCTAGTCAGCCACGGCGGGATCAGCCCCAGCATTTT. This rearrangement joins TRBV20-1 to TRBJ1-5; the D is unclear. Trimming took 3 bases from V and 5 from J, leaving 14 bases between them. Germline lookup yields CDR1 DFQATT and CDR2 SNEGSKA (reference sequence). This CDR3 has 14 residues.

J is TRBJ2-3 and V is TRBV5-4; TRBD2 aligns across 11 bases. The length of the CDR3 is 18 residues. The V and J ends lost 0 bases and 0 bases, in that order; junction bases with no gene match: 6. Germline CDR1 and CDR2: SGHNT and YYREEE (reference sequence). The CDR3 reads CASSLGLAGGPSTDTQYF. In DNA, the CDR3 is TGTGCCAGCAGCTTGGGGTTAGCGGGAGGGCCAAGCACAGATACGCAGTATTTT.

The chain joins TRBV6-4 to TRBJ2-1, with D perhaps TRBD1 (5 bases). The length of the CDR3 is 15 residues. Germline V CDR1 and CDR2: MRHNA, SNTAGT. The V gene lost 6 bases and the J gene lost 0 bases, with 12 bases spanning the gap. The CDR3 spells CASSAGFVSYNEQFF. The CDR3 bases are TGTGCCAGCAGCGCAGGGTTTGTCTCCTACAATGAGCAGTTCTTC.

This clone is a singleton in its sample. The CDR3 DNA reads as TGTGCCAGCAGTCAGTTCGCGGATAGCAATCAGCCCCAGCATTTT. Translated: CASSQFADSNQPQHF. The chain combines TRBV2 with TRBJ1-5; D is unclear. CDR1 is SNHLY and CDR2 is FYNNEI in the germline V gene. The CDR3 contains 15 residues. With 5 bases removed from V and 0 bases from J, the gap between germline ends came to 11 bases.

This rearrangement joins TRBV3-1 (or the pseudogene TRBV3-2) to TRBJ2-7; 9 bases agree with TRBD2. The V segment lost 3 bases and the J segment 0 bases; nucleotides outside the gene matches: 0. The CDR3 is 14 residues long. Germline assignment: CDR1 LGHDT and CDR2 YNNKEL (reference sequence). The DNA for the CDR3 is TGTGCCAGCAGCCATAGCGGGAGCTCCTACGAGCAGTACTTC. Its protein product is CASSHSGSSYEQYF.

The CDR3 reads CASSGVQTEAFF. DNA for the CDR3: TGTGCCAGCAGCGGCGTCCAGACTGAAGCTTTCTTT. The J gene is TRBJ1-1, the V gene TRBV3-1 (or the pseudogene TRBV3-2); D not certain. The germline V gene encodes CDR1 LGHDT and CDR2 YNNKEL (reference sequence). The germline V and J ends were trimmed by 5 bases and 5 bases, with 9 bases remaining between them. This CDR3 region has 12 residues.

The rearrangement links TRBV11-2 to TRBJ2-1, with TRBD1 matching 8 bases. Germline V gene sequence: CDR1 SGHAT, CDR2 FQNNGV. V was clipped by 5 bases and J by 14 bases; unmatched bases: 11. CDR3 length: 13 residues. The CDR3 sequence is CASSTESGGKEFF. CDR3 DNA sequence: TGTGCCAGCAGCACTGAGTCAGGGGGCAAGGAGTTCTTC.

This chain joins TRBV4-1 and TRBJ2-2; the match to TRBD2 covers 8 bases. From germline, CDR1 is MGHRA and CDR2 YSYEKL. The CDR3 length is 15 residues. Trimming took 3 bases from V and 5 from J; bases not matched to a gene: 5. The CDR3 protein is CASSQREAGTGELFF. In DNA, the CDR3 is TGCGCCAGCAGCCAGCGGGAGGCGGGAACCGGGGAGCTGTTTTTT.

The gene calls are TRBV11-2 and TRBJ2-2; D might be TRBD2 (7 bases). Trimming took off 4 bases at V and 6 bases at J, with 15 bases between the two ends. The CDR3 has 15 amino acids. Germline values: CDR1 SGHAT, CDR2 FQNNGV. CDR3 sequence: CASSSAGGRAGELFF. The CDR3 DNA reads as TGTGCCAGCAGCTCGGCCGGGGGGCGGGCCGGGGAGCTGTTTTTT.

This clone was counted once. The chain employs TRBV9 and TRBJ1-1; D is uncertain. V was shortened by 5 bases and J by 5 bases, with 13 bases between the two germline ends. Looked up from germline, CDR1 is SGDLS and CDR2 is YYNGEE. This CDR3 is built from 13 residues. The CDR3 loop reads CASSPDLGTEAFF. The CDR3 coding sequence is TGTGCCAGCAGTCCCGACCTAGGGACTGAAGCTTTCTTT.

This clone came up a few times. V usage is TRBV6-2 or TRBV6-3 and J usage is TRBJ1-2; no definite D call. The germline V gene has CDR1 MNHEY and CDR2 SVGEGT. Trimming took 2 bases from V and 3 from J, leaving 7 bases between them. The CDR3 is 13 residues long. CDR3 coding DNA: TGTGCCAGCAGTTACCGGGAGGACTATGGCTACACCTTC. Translated, it gives CASSYREDYGYTF.

V gene TRBV28 combines with J gene TRBJ2-3; 7 bases map to TRBD1. The CDR3 is made up of 14 amino acids. Germline CDR1 MDHEN, CDR2 SYDVKM. The trim removed 4 bases at V and 2 bases at J, leaving 3 bases unmatched. CDR3 sequence (DNA): TGTGCCAGCAGTTCGGGGACAGTCACAGATACGCAGTATTTT. Its translation: CASSSGTVTDTQYF.

This chain connects TRBV27 to TRBJ1-1; D is undetermined. Per the germline V gene, CDR1 is MNHEY and CDR2 is SMNVEV (reference sequence). The CDR3 loop spans 15 amino acids. Trimming cost V 1 base and J 1 base, with 10 bases left between them. For the CDR3, the DNA is TGTGCCAGCAGTTTATTTACAGAAAGGAACACTGAAGCTTTCTTT. It specifies CASSLFTERNTEAFF.

The chain joins TRBV4-2 to TRBJ2-7; 7 bases fit TRBD1. Looked up from germline, CDR1 is LGHNA and CDR2 is YNFKEQ. The V gene end was trimmed by 4 bases and the J gene end by 5 bases; junction bases not matched to a gene: 8. The length of the CDR3 is 14 residues. This CDR3 reads CASSPGQDLNEQYF. DNA of the CDR3: TGTGCCAGCAGCCCCGGACAGGATTTAAACGAGCAGTACTTC.

The chain carries TRBV3-1 (or the pseudogene TRBV3-2) and TRBJ2-2; the D is unclear. Germline V lookup: CDR1 LGHDT, CDR2 YNNKEL (reference sequence). CDR3 size: 14 residues. The V gene lost 2 bases and the J gene lost 8 bases, with 12 bases spanning the gap. CDR3 nucleotides: TGTGCCAGCAGCCAACTAGGTGGTACAGGGGAGCTGTTTTTT. Its translation: CASSQLGGTGELFF.

The chain couples TRBV18 to TRBJ2-7, with TRBD2 matching over 14 bases. The CDR3 covers 15 residues. With 8 bases clipped from V and 3 bases from J, the junction kept 6 bases outside the gene matches. Germline V gives CDR1 KGHSH, CDR2 LQKENI. CDR3 DNA sequence: TGTGCCAGCACGCTTGGGACTAGCGGGAGCTACGAGCAGTACTTC. Translated, it gives CASTLGTSGSYEQYF.

This chain uses TRBV6-5 with TRBJ2-7, with D perhaps given as TRBD1 or TRBD2 (5 bases each). The germline V gene has CDR1 MNHEY and CDR2 SVGAGI. V shed 6 bases and J shed 6 bases, with 12 bases lying between them. The CDR3 length is 12 residues. DNA of the CDR3: TGTGCCAGCAGGGGGACCCGGGGCGAGCAGTACTTC. Its protein is CASRGTRGEQYF.

V is TRBV30 and J is TRBJ2-7; D gene unclear. The V and J ends lost 3 bases and 3 bases respectively, with 27 bases between them. The CDR3 is 18 amino acids. The germline V gene encodes CDR1 GTSNPN and CDR2 SVGIG (reference sequence). DNA for the CDR3: TGTGCCTGGAGCCCGATTGAGTTGGAAAATCCCTATAGCTACGAGCAGTACTTC. Encoded protein: CAWSPIELENPYSYEQYF.

The rearrangement links TRBV6-5 to TRBJ1-5; D gene unclear. Deletions cut 7 bases from V and 3 bases from J, with 10 bases between. This CDR3 is built from 13 residues. Per the germline V gene, CDR1 is MNHEY and CDR2 is SVGAGI. In DNA form, the CDR3 reads TGTGCCAGCACCCGACAAAACAATCAGCCCCAGCATTTT. Translating it yields CASTRQNNQPQHF.

This chain links TRBV5-1 with TRBJ2-7, with 10 bases identical to TRBD1. The CDR3 runs to 15 residues. Trimming cost V 3 bases and J 3 bases; bases outside gene matches: 6. Germline CDR1 SGHRS, CDR2 YFSETQ. CDR3 loop: CASSWGRTGGYEQYF. The CDR3 region has the DNA TGCGCCAGCAGCTGGGGAAGGACAGGGGGCTACGAGCAGTACTTC.